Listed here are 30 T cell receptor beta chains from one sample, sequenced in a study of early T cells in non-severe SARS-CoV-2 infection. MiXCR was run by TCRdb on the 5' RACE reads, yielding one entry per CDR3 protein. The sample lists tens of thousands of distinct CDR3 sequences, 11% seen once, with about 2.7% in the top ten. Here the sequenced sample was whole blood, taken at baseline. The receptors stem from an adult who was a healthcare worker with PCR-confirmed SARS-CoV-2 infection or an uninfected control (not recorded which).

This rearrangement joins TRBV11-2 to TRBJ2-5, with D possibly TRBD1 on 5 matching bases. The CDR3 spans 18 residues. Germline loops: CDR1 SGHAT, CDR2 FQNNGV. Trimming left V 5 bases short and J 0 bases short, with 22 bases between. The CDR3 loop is CASSQTRVPMRYQETQYF. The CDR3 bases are TGTGCCAGCAGCCAGACCAGGGTCCCCATGAGGTACCAAGAGACCCAGTACTTC.

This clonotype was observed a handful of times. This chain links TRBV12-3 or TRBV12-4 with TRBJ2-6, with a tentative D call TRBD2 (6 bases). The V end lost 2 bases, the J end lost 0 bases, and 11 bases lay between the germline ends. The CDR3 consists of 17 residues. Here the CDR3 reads CASSLLIGGSGANVLTF. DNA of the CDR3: TGTGCCAGCAGTTTACTTATCGGGGGCTCTGGGGCCAACGTCCTGACTTTC.

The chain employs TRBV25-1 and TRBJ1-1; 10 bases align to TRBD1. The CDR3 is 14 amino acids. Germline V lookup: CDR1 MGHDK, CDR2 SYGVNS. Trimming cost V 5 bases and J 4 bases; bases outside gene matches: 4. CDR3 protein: CASSFRDRGTEAFF. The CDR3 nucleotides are TGTGCCAGCAGTTTCCGGGACAGGGGCACTGAAGCTTTCTTT.

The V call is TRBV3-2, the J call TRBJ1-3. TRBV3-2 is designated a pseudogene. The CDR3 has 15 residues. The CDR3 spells CASSQGEGRGNTIYF. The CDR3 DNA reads TGTGCCAGCAGCCAAGGAGAGGGTCGGGGAAACACCATATATTTT.

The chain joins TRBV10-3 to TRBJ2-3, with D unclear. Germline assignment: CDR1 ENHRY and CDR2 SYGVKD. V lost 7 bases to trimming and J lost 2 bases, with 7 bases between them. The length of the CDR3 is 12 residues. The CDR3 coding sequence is TGTGCCATCACTCCTGACACAGATACGCAGTATTTT. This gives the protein CAITPDTDTQYF.

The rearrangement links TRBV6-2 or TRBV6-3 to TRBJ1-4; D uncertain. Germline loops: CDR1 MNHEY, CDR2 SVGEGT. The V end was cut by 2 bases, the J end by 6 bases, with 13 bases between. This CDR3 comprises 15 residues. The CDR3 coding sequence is TGTGCCAGCAGTTACACGGGAAGGAGTGATGAAAAACTGTTTTTT. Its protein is CASSYTGRSDEKLFF.

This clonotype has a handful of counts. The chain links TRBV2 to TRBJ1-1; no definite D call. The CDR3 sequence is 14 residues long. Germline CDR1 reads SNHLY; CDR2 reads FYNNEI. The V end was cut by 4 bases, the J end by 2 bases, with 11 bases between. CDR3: CASSVSRGNTEAFF. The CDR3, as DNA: TGTGCCAGCAGTGTGAGCCGAGGAAACACTGAAGCTTTCTTT.

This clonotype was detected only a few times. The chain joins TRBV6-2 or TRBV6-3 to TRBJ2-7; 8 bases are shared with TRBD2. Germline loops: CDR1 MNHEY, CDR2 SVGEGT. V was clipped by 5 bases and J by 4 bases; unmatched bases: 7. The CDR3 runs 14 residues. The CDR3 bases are TGTGCCAGCAGTCCTCCGGGACTAGTTTACGAGCAGTACTTC. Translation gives CASSPPGLVYEQYF.

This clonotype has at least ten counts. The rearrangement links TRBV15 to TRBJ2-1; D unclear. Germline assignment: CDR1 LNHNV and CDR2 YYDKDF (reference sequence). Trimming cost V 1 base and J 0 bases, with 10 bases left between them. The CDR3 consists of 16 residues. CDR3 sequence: CATSRGAQSSYNEQFF. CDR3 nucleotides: TGTGCCACCAGCAGAGGGGCTCAGAGCTCCTACAATGAGCAGTTCTTC.

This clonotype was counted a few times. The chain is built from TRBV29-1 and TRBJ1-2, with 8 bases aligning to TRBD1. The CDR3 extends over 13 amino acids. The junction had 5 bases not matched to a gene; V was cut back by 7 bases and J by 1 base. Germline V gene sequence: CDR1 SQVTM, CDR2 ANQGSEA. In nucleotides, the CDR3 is TGCAGCGGTGGACAGGGCCTTAACTATGGCTACACCTTC. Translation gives CSGGQGLNYGYTF.

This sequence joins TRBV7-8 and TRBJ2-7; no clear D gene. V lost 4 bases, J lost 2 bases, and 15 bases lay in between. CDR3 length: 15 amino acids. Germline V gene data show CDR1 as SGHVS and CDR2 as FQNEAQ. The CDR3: CASSSLPTEAYEQYF. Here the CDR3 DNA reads TGTGCCAGCAGCTCCCTACCTACAGAAGCCTACGAGCAGTACTTC.

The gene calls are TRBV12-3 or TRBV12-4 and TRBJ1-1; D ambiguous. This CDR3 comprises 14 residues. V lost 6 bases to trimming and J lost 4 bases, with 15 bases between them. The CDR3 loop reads CASSPRPLGTEAFF. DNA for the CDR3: TGTGCCAGCAGCCCCCGTCCCTTGGGCACTGAAGCTTTCTTT.

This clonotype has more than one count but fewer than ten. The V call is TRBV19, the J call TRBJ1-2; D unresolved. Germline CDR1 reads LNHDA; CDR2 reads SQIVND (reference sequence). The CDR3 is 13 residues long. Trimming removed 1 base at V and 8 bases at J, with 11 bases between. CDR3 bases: TGTGCCAGTAGTATAGGAGAGCGTCTGGGCTACACCTTC. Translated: CASSIGERLGYTF.

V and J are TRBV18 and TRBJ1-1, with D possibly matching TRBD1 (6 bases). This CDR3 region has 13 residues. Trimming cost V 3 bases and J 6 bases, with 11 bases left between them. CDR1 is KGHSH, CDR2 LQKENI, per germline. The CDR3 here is CASSPGQPPEAFF. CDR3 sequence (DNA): TGTGCCAGCTCACCCGGACAGCCCCCTGAAGCTTTCTTT.

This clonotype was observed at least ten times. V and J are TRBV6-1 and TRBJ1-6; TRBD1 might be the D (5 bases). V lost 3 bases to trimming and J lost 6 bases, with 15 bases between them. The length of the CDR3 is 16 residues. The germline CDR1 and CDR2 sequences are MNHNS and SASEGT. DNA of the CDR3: TGTGCCAGCAGTGAGGAGGGGCGCGGGGGTAATTCACCCCTCCACTTT. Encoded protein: CASSEEGRGGNSPLHF.

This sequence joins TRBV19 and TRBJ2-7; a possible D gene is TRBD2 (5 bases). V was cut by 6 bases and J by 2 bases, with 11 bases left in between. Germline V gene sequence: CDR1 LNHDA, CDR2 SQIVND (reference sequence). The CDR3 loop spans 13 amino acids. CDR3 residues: CASRDFGAYEQYF. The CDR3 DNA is TGTGCCAGTAGAGATTTCGGGGCCTACGAGCAGTACTTC.

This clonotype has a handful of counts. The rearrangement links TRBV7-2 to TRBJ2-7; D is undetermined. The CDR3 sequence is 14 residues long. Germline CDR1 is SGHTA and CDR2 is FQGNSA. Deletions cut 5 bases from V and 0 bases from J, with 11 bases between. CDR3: CASSPDLSSYEQYF. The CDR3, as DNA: TGTGCCAGCAGCCCCGACCTCAGCTCCTACGAGCAGTACTTC.

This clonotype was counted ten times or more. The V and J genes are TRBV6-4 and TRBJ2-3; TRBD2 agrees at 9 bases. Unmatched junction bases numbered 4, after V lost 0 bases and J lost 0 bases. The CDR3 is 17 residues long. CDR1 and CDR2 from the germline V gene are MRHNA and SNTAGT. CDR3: CASSDSPAGGSTDTQYF. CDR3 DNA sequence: TGTGCCAGCAGTGACTCCCCAGCGGGGGGTAGCACAGATACGCAGTATTTT.

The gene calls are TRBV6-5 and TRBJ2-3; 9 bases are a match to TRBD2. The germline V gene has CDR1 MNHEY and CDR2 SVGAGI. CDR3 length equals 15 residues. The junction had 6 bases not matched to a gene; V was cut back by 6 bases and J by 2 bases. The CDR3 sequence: CASRELAGDTDTQYF. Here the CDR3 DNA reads TGTGCCAGCAGAGAATTAGCGGGGGACACAGATACGCAGTATTTT.

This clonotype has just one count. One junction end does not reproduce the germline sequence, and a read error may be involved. The CDR3 loop is CGSTRGTAVPYEQYF. The CDR3 DNA is TGTGGCAGCACGAGGGGAACGGCAGTCCCATACGAGCAGTACTTC. The chain recombines TRBV6-2 or TRBV6-3 with TRBJ2-7, with D perhaps matching TRBD1 or TRBD2 (5 bases each). CDR3 length: 15 amino acids. Germline V CDR1 and CDR2: MNHEY, SVGEGT.

The CDR3 coding sequence is TGTGCCAGCAGCCAAAGGGGGACTAATGAAAAACTGTTTTTT. Protein: CASSQRGTNEKLFF. The chain carries TRBV3-1 and TRBJ1-4, with D tentatively TRBD1 (6 bases). The V end lost 2 bases, the J end lost 2 bases, and 6 bases lay between the germline ends. This CDR3 has 14 amino acids. Looked up from germline, CDR1 is LGHDT and CDR2 is YNNKEL (reference sequence).

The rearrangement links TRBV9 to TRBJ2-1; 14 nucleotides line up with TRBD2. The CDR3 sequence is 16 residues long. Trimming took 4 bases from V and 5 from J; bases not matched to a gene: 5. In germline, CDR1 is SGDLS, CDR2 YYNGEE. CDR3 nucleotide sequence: TGTGCCAGCAGCTCGGGACTAGCGGGGGCCGACAATGAGCAGTTCTTC. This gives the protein CASSSGLAGADNEQFF.

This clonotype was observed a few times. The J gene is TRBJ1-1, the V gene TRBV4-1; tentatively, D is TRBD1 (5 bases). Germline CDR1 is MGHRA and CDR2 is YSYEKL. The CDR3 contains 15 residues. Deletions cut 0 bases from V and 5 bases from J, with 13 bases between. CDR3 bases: TGCGCCAGCAGCCAAGAAGCCAAGGGGATTACTGAAGCTTTCTTT. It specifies CASSQEAKGITEAFF.

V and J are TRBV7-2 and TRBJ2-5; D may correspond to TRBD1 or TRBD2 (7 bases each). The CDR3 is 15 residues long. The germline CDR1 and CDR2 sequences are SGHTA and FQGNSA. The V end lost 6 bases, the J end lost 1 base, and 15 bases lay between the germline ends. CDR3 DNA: TGTGCCAGCAGGGGGAGGGGGCCATTCCAAGAGACCCAGTACTTC. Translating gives CASRGRGPFQETQYF.

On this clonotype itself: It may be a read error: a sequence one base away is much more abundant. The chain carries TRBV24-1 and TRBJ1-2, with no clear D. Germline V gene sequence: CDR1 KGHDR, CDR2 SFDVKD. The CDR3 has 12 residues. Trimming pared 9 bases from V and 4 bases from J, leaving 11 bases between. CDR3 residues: CATAQSSYGYTF. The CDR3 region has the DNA TGTGCCACCGCTCAGTCGAGCTATGGCTACACCTTC.

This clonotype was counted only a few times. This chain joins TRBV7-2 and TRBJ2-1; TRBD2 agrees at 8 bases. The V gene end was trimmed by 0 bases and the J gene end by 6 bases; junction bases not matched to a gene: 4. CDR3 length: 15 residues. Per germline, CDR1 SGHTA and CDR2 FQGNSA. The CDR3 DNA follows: TGTGCCAGCAGCTTAGCGGCGCGGGGGGTCAATGAGCAGTTCTTC. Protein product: CASSLAARGVNEQFF.

The CDR3 protein is CASKGGGEQPQHF. Here the CDR3 DNA reads TGTGCCAGCAAGGGAGGCGGAGAACAGCCCCAGCATTTT. V and J are TRBV6-2 or TRBV6-3 and TRBJ1-5; no definite D call. The V gene lost 7 bases and the J gene lost 7 bases, with 14 bases spanning the gap. The CDR3 has 13 amino acids. Germline CDR1 is MNHEY and CDR2 is SVGEGT.

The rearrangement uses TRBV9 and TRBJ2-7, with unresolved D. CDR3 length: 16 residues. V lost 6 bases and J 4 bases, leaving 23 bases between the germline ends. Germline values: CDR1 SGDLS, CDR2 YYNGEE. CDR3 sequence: CASIRRLVGGEYEQYF. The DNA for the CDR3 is TGTGCCAGCATCCGTCGTCTGGTAGGTGGCGAATACGAGCAGTACTTC.

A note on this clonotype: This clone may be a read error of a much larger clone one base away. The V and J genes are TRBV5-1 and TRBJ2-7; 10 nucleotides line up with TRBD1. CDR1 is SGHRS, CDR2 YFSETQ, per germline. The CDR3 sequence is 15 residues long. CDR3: CANSSTGTGVYEQYF. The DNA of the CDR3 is TGCGCCAACAGCTCAACCGGGACAGGGGTATACGAGCAGTACTTC.

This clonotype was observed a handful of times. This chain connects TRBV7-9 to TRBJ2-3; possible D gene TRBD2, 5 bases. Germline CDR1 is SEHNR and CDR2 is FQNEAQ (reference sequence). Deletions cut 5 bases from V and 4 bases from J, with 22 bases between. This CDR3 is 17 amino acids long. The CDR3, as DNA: TGTGCCAGCAGCGAAAGAGAACTAGTGATTCGACCAGATACGCAGTATTTT. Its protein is CASSERELVIRPDTQYF.